Listed below are T cell receptor beta chains from one sample, sequenced in a study of PD-L1 blockade in urothelial cancer. Assay: immunoSEQ multiplex PCR; the TCRdb copy retains only in-frame clones and omits some. The repertoire consists of approximately 52,000 clones, with 60% to 85% occurring once and the leading ten covering 3% to 4.5%. The sequencing used PBMCs, collected around atezolizumab (anti-PD-L1) treatment. The receptors originated from a man between 65 and 85 years old with urothelial cancer. CDR3s include the opening cysteine and the closing phenylalanine or tryptophan. A D gene is named only where the DNA matches it firmly. Clone sizes are given selectively: once, few, many, or a class where the clone is expanded.

D gene	V gene	clone size	J gene	CDR3 protein	CDR3 DNA
NA	TRBV5-6	NA	TRBJ2-2	CASSLFSGLGTGELFF	TGTGCCAGCAGCTTGTTCTCGGGACTGGGCACCGGGGAGCTGTTTTTT
NA	TRBV5-8	NA	TRBJ1-1	CASSPGAGRPTEAFF	TGTGCCAGCAGCCCGGGCGCGGGGCGGCCCACTGAAGCTTTCTTT
NA	TRBV15	once	TRBJ1-5	CATSRGAPTVTNQPQHF	TGTGCCACCAGCAGAGGGGCCCCGACAGTCACAAATCAGCCCCAGCATTTT
TRBD2	TRBV5-1	NA	TRBJ2-5	CASSLGTSTQETQYF	TGCGCCAGCAGCTTGGGGACTAGTACACAAGAGACCCAGTACTTC
TRBD1	TRBV5-3	NA	TRBJ1-2	CARSLGDSQNGYTF	TGTGCCAGAAGCTTGGGGGACAGCCAGAATGGCTACACCTTC
NA	TRBV7-3	few	TRBJ1-1	CASNLRVGSRVVMNTEAFF	TGTGCCAGCAACCTTCGGGTGGGGTCCAGGGTTGTAATGAACACTGAAGCTTTCTTT
TRBD2	TRBV7-2	NA	TRBJ2-1	CASSAPGLAEMSSYNEQFF	TGTGCCAGCAGCGCACCGGGACTAGCGGAGATGAGCTCCTACAATGAGCAGTTCTTC
NA	TRBV11-2	NA	TRBJ2-2	CASAPFAMGELFF	TGTGCCAGCGCCCCCTTCGCGATGGGGGAGCTGTTTTTT
TRBD1	TRBV4-1	few	TRBJ2-5	CASSRQGKETQYF	TGCGCCAGCAGCAGACAGGGGAAAGAGACCCAGTACTTC
TRBD1	TRBV19	NA	TRBJ1-2	CASSIGDRYYGYTF	TGTGCCAGTAGTATAGGGGACAGATACTATGGCTACACCTTC
NA	TRBV5-6	NA	TRBJ1-2	CASSPGAGAPTNYGYTF	TGTGCCAGCAGCCCCGGGGCAGGGGCGCCAACCAACTATGGCTACACCTTC
NA	TRBV9	NA	TRBJ1-2	CASSRTSDNGYTF	TGTGCCAGCAGCCGAACCTCGGACAATGGCTACACCTTC
TRBD2	TRBV7-9	NA	TRBJ2-5	CASSLAASGETQYF	TGTGCCAGCAGCTTAGCGGCTAGCGGGGAGACCCAGTACTTC
TRBD1	TRBV4-1	few	TRBJ2-7	CASSSRTGDLQYF	TGCGCCAGCAGCTCACGGACAGGGGATTTGCAGTACTTC
NA	TRBV12-5	NA	TRBJ2-2	CASGSDRRTGELFF	TGTGCTAGTGGGTCGGACAGACGCACCGGGGAGCTGTTTTTT
TRBD1	TRBV4-2	NA	TRBJ2-2	CASSHTGTANTGELFF	TGTGCCAGCAGCCATACGGGGACAGCAAACACCGGGGAGCTGTTTTTT
TRBD1	TRBV9	NA	TRBJ2-3	CASSPRTGGTDTQYF	TGTGCCAGCAGCCCCCGGACAGGGGGCACAGATACGCAGTATTTT
NA	TRBV7-3	NA	TRBJ2-3	CASSLTETPRADTQYF	TGTGCCAGCAGCTTAACGGAGACCCCCCGGGCAGATACGCAGTATTTT
TRBD1	TRBV5-4	NA	TRBJ1-5	CASSLDRGSQPQHF	TGTGCCAGCAGCTTGGACAGGGGAAGCCAGCCCCAGCATTTT
TRBD1	TRBV7-9	NA	TRBJ1-4	CASSFTGVDEKLFF	TGTGCCAGCAGCTTCACAGGGGTAGACGAAAAACTGTTTTTT
TRBD1	TRBV6-1	few	TRBJ1-5	CASSEGGTGLHSNQPQHF	TGTGCCAGCAGTGAAGGAGGGACAGGGTTGCATAGCAATCAGCCCCAGCATTTT
NA	TRBV28	NA	TRBJ2-2	CASSPSRGGDTGELFF	TGTGCCAGCAGTCCGTCTAGAGGGGGGGACACCGGGGAGCTGTTTTTT
TRBD2	TRBV27	NA	TRBJ2-1	CASSSSRGSGASYNEQFF	TGTGCCAGCAGTTCCTCGCGGGGAAGCGGGGCAAGCTACAATGAGCAGTTCTTC
NA	TRBV15	NA	TRBJ1-3	CATSTDRFSGNTIYF	TGTGCCACCAGCACCGACAGGTTTTCTGGAAACACCATATATTTT
TRBD2	TRBV5-4	NA	TRBJ2-7	CASSPERERDEQYF	TGTGCCAGCAGCCCCGAGCGGGAACGAGACGAGCAGTACTTC
TRBD2	TRBV5-1	NA	TRBJ2-7	CASSSLLSGGSYEQYF	TGCGCCAGCAGCTCGCTACTGAGCGGGGGTTCCTACGAGCAGTACTTC
TRBD1	TRBV30	NA	TRBJ1-1	CAWSPRGVTGGGWGTEAFF	TGTGCCTGGAGTCCCCGGGGCGTGACAGGGGGTGGTTGGGGCACTGAAGCTTTCTTT
TRBD1	TRBV2	NA	TRBJ1-1	CASSLDRGSGEAFF	TGTGCCAGCAGTTTAGACAGGGGGAGCGGTGAAGCTTTCTTT